This T cell receptor (beta chain) comes out of a study of spatial heterogeneity in lung cancer. TCR cDNA molecules were tagged individually, and each one carried a unique molecular identifier. TCRdb reprocessed the 5' RACE reads via MiXCR and lists one record per CDR3 protein. The table includes roughly 54,000 distinct CDR3 sequences, approximately 7.6% detected once. Time point noted: sample taken at primary tumor resection. Whole RNA, which was extracted from tumor, nontumor lung tissue or frozen PBMC, was sequenced without any cell sorting. Only a few counts were recorded for this clonotype. CDR1 is MNHEY, CDR2 SMNVEV, per germline (reference sequence). Germline trimming cut 5 bases from V and 3 bases from J; bases unmatched to any gene: 11. The CDR3 has 16 amino acids.

The source is a female donor with early-stage non-small cell lung cancer. The sample in question was PBMCs, obtained at surgery. This rearrangement joins TRBV27 to TRBJ2-3; TRBD2 agrees at 7 bases. CDR3: CASSLGRESVTDTQYF. In DNA form, the CDR3 reads TGTGCCAGCAGTCTGGGGAGGGAGAGTGTGACAGATACGCAGTATTTT.